The rows below give T cell receptor beta chains drawn from one sample of a study of CD8 T cells in Susac syndrome. A single record per CDR3 protein comes from TCRdb applying MiXCR to the immunoSEQ multiplex PCR reads. There are about 210,000 distinct CDR3 sequences in the sample; over 85% occur only once, and 0.08% to 0.11% lies in the top ten. Sequencing was done on a sample of CD4+ T cells from PBMCs. The source of these receptors is a human donor in good health. Each CDR3 is given with its conserved first and last residue. Fields, in order: V gene, CDR3 length, D gene, J gene, clone size, CDR3 DNA, CDR3 protein. A D gene is named only where the DNA matches it firmly. For some rows the clone size is stated as once, few or many, or as a class when expanded; others skip it.

>TRBV7-9|14|TRBD1|TRBJ2-4|NA
TGTGCCAGCAGTAGTCGGGACAGGGGAGGCATTCAGTACTTC
CASSSRDRGGIQYF
>TRBV5-1|13|NA|TRBJ2-1|NA
TGCGCCAGCAGCATAACGAGGGACAATGAGCAGTTCTTC
CASSITRDNEQFF
>TRBV7-2|15|NA|TRBJ1-2|NA
TGTGCCAGCAGCCAAACGTTCTCTGGGGACTATGGCTACACCTTC
CASSQTFSGDYGYTF
>TRBV29-1|12|TRBD1|TRBJ1-4|NA
TGCAGCGCGGGACAGGCGAATGAAAAACTGTTTTTT
CSAGQANEKLFF
>TRBV29-1|13|NA|TRBJ2-5|NA
TGCAGCGGGGAACAGGGAAGGATGAAGACCCAGTACTTC
CSGEQGRMKTQYF
>TRBV20-1|13|NA|TRBJ2-3|NA
TGCGTGGCTGGGGACCCTAGCACAGATACGCAGTATTTT
CVAGDPSTDTQYF
>TRBV27|14|NA|TRBJ2-7|NA
TGTGCCAGCAGTCCGCTTCGCCCGGAAGGCGAGCAGTACTTC
CASSPLRPEGEQYF
>TRBV20-1|15|NA|TRBJ2-4|NA
TGCAGTGCTAGCCTTGATCCGAGACACAAAAACATTCAGTACTTC
CSASLDPRHKNIQYF
>TRBV6-5|13|NA|TRBJ1-2|NA
TGTGCCAGCAGTTCCTCCAGGGTTTGGGGCTACACCTTC
CASSSSRVWGYTF
>TRBV27|15|NA|TRBJ1-5|NA
TGTGCCAGCAGTGTGGAGTGGGATAGCAATCAGCCCCAGCATTTT
CASSVEWDSNQPQHF
>TRBV9|13|TRBD2|TRBJ2-5|NA
TGTGCCAGCAGTCTCCCGGGGGGGAAGACCCAGTACTTC
CASSLPGGKTQYF
>TRBV19|13|NA|TRBJ1-1|NA
TGTGCCAGTAGTGGGCTCCGACACACTGAAGCTTTCTTT
CASSGLRHTEAFF
>TRBV7-2|16|NA|TRBJ2-2|NA
TGTGCCAGCAGCTTAGCTGGGACACACAACACCGGGGAGCTGTTTTTT
CASSLAGTHNTGELFF
>TRBV14|14|NA|TRBJ2-7|NA
TGTGCCAGCACCCCAACAATGAACTCACCGGAGCAGTACTTC
CASTPTMNSPEQYF
>TRBV7-9|12|NA|TRBJ2-7|NA
TGTGCCAGCAGCTTAGTTGGGCTCGAGCAGTACTTC
CASSLVGLEQYF
>TRBV11-2|13|NA|TRBJ1-1|NA
TGTGCCAGCAGCTTTAATCGGGACACTGAAGCTTTCTTT
CASSFNRDTEAFF
>TRBV20-1|14|TRBD2|TRBJ2-5|NA
TGCAGTGCTAGGTCTAGCGGGGGGGCAGAGACCCAGTACTTC
CSARSSGGAETQYF
>TRBV20-1|11|NA|TRBJ2-1|NA
TGCAGTGGTGGGGACGGGGATGAGCAGTTCTTC
CSGGDGDEQFF
>TRBV7-9|12|NA|TRBJ2-1|NA
TGTGCCAGCAGCTTAGTTCGGATTGAGCAGTTCTTC
CASSLVRIEQFF
>TRBV7-6|16|NA|TRBJ2-7|NA
TGTGCCAGCAGCTTAGGGGGGTGGGCCGGTACCTACGAGCAGTACTTC
CASSLGGWAGTYEQYF
>TRBV18|13|NA|TRBJ2-1|NA
TGTGCCAGCTCACGGGGTGACTACAATGAGCAGTTCTTC
CASSRGDYNEQFF
>TRBV20-1|15|NA|TRBJ1-5|NA
TGCAGTGCTAGAGTGTACAGCGCTAGCAATCAGCCCCAGCATTTT
CSARVYSASNQPQHF
>TRBV10-3|16|NA|TRBJ2-3|NA
TGTGCCATCAGTGACCCCCGGGACCCTAAGGGAGATACGCAGTATTTT
CAISDPRDPKGDTQYF
>TRBV30|12|NA|TRBJ2-1|NA
TGTGCCTGGAGTAACGGCTACAATGAGCAGTTCTTC
CAWSNGYNEQFF
>TRBV30|13|TRBD1|TRBJ1-2|NA
TGTGCCTCAAGCGTCGGACAGGACTATGGCTACACCTTC
CASSVGQDYGYTF
>TRBV6-5|14|TRBD2|TRBJ2-1|NA
TGTGCCAGCAGTCGGCGGGAGTTGTACAATGAGCAGTTCTTC
CASSRRELYNEQFF
>TRBV24-1|15|NA|TRBJ2-2|NA
TGTGCCACCAGTGATCAGGGGATGAACACCGGGGAGCTGTTTTTT
CATSDQGMNTGELFF
>TRBV9|12|NA|TRBJ1-2|NA
TGTGCCAGCAGCGGAACGACAGGCCCCTACACCTTC
CASSGTTGPYTF
>TRBV27|13|TRBD2|TRBJ2-7|few
TGTGCCAGCAGTTTAGCGGGGGGCTACGAGCAGTACTTC
CASSLAGGYEQYF
>TRBV28|13|NA|TRBJ2-3|NA
TGTGCCAGCAGTTTAGCGGACACAGATACGCAGTATTTT
CASSLADTDTQYF
>TRBV4-3|16|NA|TRBJ2-1|NA
TGCGCCAGCAGCGCCTTCCGGGACGGGGGGCGAAATGAGCAGTTCTTC
CASSAFRDGGRNEQFF
>TRBV25-1|14|NA|TRBJ2-3|NA
TGTGCCAGCAGTGAATCCCTAGTTCCACATACGCAGTATTTT
CASSESLVPHTQYF
>TRBV4-1|14|NA|TRBJ1-1|NA
TGCGCCAGCAGCCACGGGACGGCGAACACTGAAGCTTTCTTT
CASSHGTANTEAFF
>TRBV5-6|11|NA|TRBJ2-4|NA
TGTGCCAGCAGCTTGGCAGGCATTCAGTACTTC
CASSLAGIQYF
>TRBV15|14|NA|TRBJ1-3|NA
TGTGCCACCAGCAGAGCTGGAGGGGGGAACACCATATATTTT
CATSRAGGGNTIYF
>TRBV29-1|13|NA|TRBJ1-5|NA
TGCAGCGTTGTTTGGCAGCCCGACAAGCCCCAGCATTTT
CSVVWQPDKPQHF
>TRBV24-1|10|NA|TRBJ2-1|NA
TGTGCCACCAAACCCCATGAGCAGTTCTTC
CATKPHEQFF
>TRBV19|15|NA|TRBJ1-5|NA
TGTGCCAGTAGGAAGACAGGAGTAAGCAATCAGCCCCAGCATTTT
CASRKTGVSNQPQHF
>TRBV3-1|15|NA|TRBJ1-1|NA
TGTGCCAGCAGCCAAGTACCGGTCAGCAACACTGAAGCTTTCTTT
CASSQVPVSNTEAFF
>TRBV12-3/TRBV12-4|13|NA|TRBJ2-2|NA
TGTGCCAGCAGTCCTCGTACCGCCGGGGAGCTGTTTTTT
CASSPRTAGELFF
>TRBV18|16|NA|TRBJ2-6|NA
TGTGCCAGCTCACCACTGGGTGGTCCTGGGGCCAACGTCCTGACTTTC
CASSPLGGPGANVLTF
>TRBV4-1|16|NA|TRBJ1-4|NA
TGCGCCAGCAGCCAACCCAGGGCGAGAACTAATGAAAAACTGTTTTTT
CASSQPRARTNEKLFF
>TRBV20-1|9|NA|TRBJ2-1|NA
TGCAGTGCAAGCCACCCTCAGTTCTTC
CSASHPQFF
>TRBV20-1|15|NA|TRBJ1-1|NA
TGCAGTGCTAGAGTGTCGAACAGGGTGAACACTGAAGCTTTCTTT
CSARVSNRVNTEAFF
>TRBV9|14|TRBD1|TRBJ2-7|NA
TGTGCCAGCAGCGCAGGACAGGGCACCTACGAGCAGTACTTC
CASSAGQGTYEQYF
>TRBV11-2|16|TRBD1|TRBJ2-1|NA
TGTGCCAGCAGCTTAGCCCCAGACAGGGATTACAATGAGCAGTTCTTC
CASSLAPDRDYNEQFF
>TRBV3-1|15|TRBD1|TRBJ1-6|NA
TGTGCCAGCAGCCAATTCGGCCAGGGGGCTTCACCCCTCCACTTT
CASSQFGQGASPLHF
>TRBV15|15|NA|TRBJ1-2|NA
TGTGCCACCAGCAGAGACTTGGGAGCGGGCTATGGCTACACCTTC
CATSRDLGAGYGYTF
>TRBV7-8|15|TRBD2|TRBJ2-1|NA
TGTGCCAGCAGCGTTACAGGCGGGGGATACAATGAGCAGTTCTTC
CASSVTGGGYNEQFF
>TRBV12-3/TRBV12-4|15|TRBD1|TRBJ2-1|few
TGTGCCAGCAGTTTAGGGACAGGTACCTACAATGAGCAGTTCTTC
CASSLGTGTYNEQFF
>TRBV11-2|14|NA|TRBJ2-5|NA
TGTGCCAGCAGCTTAGGGGTAGGGACGGAGACCCAGTACTTC
CASSLGVGTETQYF
>TRBV20-1|15|NA|TRBJ1-5|once
TGCAGTGCTAGAGAAAGGGGAATCGCATATCAGCCCCAGCATTTT
CSARERGIAYQPQHF
>TRBV3-1|15|NA|TRBJ2-3|NA
TGTGCCAGCAGCCAAGATAGGGCTGGCACAGATACGCAGTATTTT
CASSQDRAGTDTQYF